The 22 T cell receptor beta chains below come from one sample, sequenced in a study of identical twins. TCRdb used MiXCR to reprocess the 5' RACE reads, holding one entry per CDR3 protein. There are around 1.7 million distinct CDR3 sequences in the sample; under 35% occur only once, and about 0.27% lies in the top ten. Sequencing was carried out using cord blood. These receptors originate from a newborn girl in good health.

Comments on this clonotype: Given the absence of the conserved phenylalanine or tryptophan at the CDR3 end, a read error is likely. The genes are TRBV5-1 and TRBJ1-6; TRBD1 is a possible D gene (5 bases). V was shortened by 1 base and J by 7 bases, with 15 bases between the two germline ends. This CDR3 has 16 amino acids. Germline-derived CDR1 and CDR2 are SGHRS and YFSETQ. CDR3: CASSLLVQGRNSPLHS. The CDR3 DNA sequence: TGCGCCAGCAGCTTGTTGGTCCAGGGCAGGAATTCACCCCTCCACTCT.

The genes are TRBV20-1 and TRBJ2-3, with 8 bases that match TRBD2. The V gene's germline CDR1 is DFQATT and CDR2 SNEGSKA (reference sequence). The CDR3 is made up of 14 amino acids. After removal of 5 bases from V and 6 bases from J, the junction contained 10 bases not matched to a gene. The CDR3 region has the DNA TGCAGTGCTCCCGTGAGCGGGGGCGTGGATACGCAGTATTTT. This sequence encodes CSAPVSGGVDTQYF.

A few counts support this clonotype. The chain carries TRBV19 and TRBJ1-1, with 8 bases lining up with TRBD1. Germline CDR1 reads LNHDA; CDR2 reads SQIVND (reference sequence). The V gene end was trimmed by 7 bases and the J gene end by 0 bases; junction bases not matched to a gene: 7. CDR3 length equals 15 residues. The CDR3 here is CASTRQGLLNTEAFF. The CDR3 DNA is TGTGCCAGTACCCGACAGGGGCTCTTGAACACTGAAGCTTTCTTT.

V is TRBV4-2 and J is TRBJ2-3; either TRBD1 or TRBD2 may supply D (5 bases each). The V gene lost 6 bases and the J gene lost 4 bases, with 14 bases spanning the gap. The CDR3 has 14 amino acids. The germline gives CDR1 LGHNA, CDR2 YNFKEQ. The CDR3 here is CASSLPGTPDTQYF. Here the CDR3 DNA reads TGTGCCAGCAGTCTACCAGGGACCCCAGATACGCAGTATTTT.

The chain uses TRBV6-4 and TRBJ2-1; D possibly corresponds to TRBD2 (5 bases). The V end was cut by 2 bases, the J end by 2 bases, with 25 bases between. CDR3 size: 20 residues. Germline V gene sequence: CDR1 MRHNA, CDR2 SNTAGT. The CDR3, as DNA: TGTGCCAGCAGTGACCGGTATTTGAGCGGCCTCTTGGTCCCCTACAATGAGCAGTTCTTC. Protein product: CASSDRYLSGLLVPYNEQFF.

The chain is built from TRBV29-1 and TRBJ2-7; 9 positions match TRBD1. The CDR3 contains 14 residues. After removal of 7 bases from V and 5 bases from J, the junction contained 12 bases not matched to a gene. CDR1 SQVTM and CDR2 ANQGSEA come from the germline V gene. CDR3 nucleotide sequence: TGCAGCGCTCAACCCGGGACAGGGCGTCACGAGCAGTACTTC. This sequence encodes CSAQPGTGRHEQYF.

V and J are TRBV7-2 and TRBJ2-3; perhaps TRBD2 as D (6 bases). The CDR3 has 15 residues. The germline CDR1 and CDR2 sequences are SGHTA and FQGNSA. V lost 4 bases and J lost 2, with 13 bases in between. CDR3 coding DNA: TGTGCCAGCAGCTCGACGGGACTTTACACAGATACGCAGTATTTT. Its protein is CASSSTGLYTDTQYF.

Concerning this clonotype itself: A single base separates this from a much larger clone, so it may be a read error. The chain joins TRBV10-3 to TRBJ2-1, with 7 bases that match TRBD2. Germline assignment: CDR1 ENHRY and CDR2 SYGVKD. The CDR3 runs to 13 residues. DNA of the CDR3: TGTACCATCAGGACTAGCTCCTACAATGAGCAGTTCTTC. Its protein is CTIRTSSYNEQFF.

The V and J genes are TRBV11-2 and TRBJ2-3, with no clear D. The CDR3 has 14 residues. The germline gives CDR1 SGHAT, CDR2 FQNNGV. Trimming removed 2 bases at V and 2 bases at J, with 8 bases between. The CDR3 protein is CASSLNPNTDTQYF. The CDR3 region has the DNA TGTGCCAGCAGCTTAAATCCCAACACAGATACGCAGTATTTT.

This clonotype was seen more than once but under ten times. The genes are TRBV6-9 and TRBJ2-1, with a possible D match to TRBD2 (6 bases). This CDR3 is 16 amino acids long. CDR1 and CDR2 from the germline V gene are MNHGY and SVAAGI. The ends were cut back, 8 bases at V and 2 bases at J, with 19 bases in the middle. CDR3 nucleotide sequence: TGTGCCAGCCCTAGCGACGGATACGTGGCCTACAATGAGCAGTTCTTC. Amino acids: CASPSDGYVAYNEQFF.

V and J are TRBV20-1 and TRBJ2-3; a weak D match, TRBD2 (6 bases). Trimming removed 3 bases from V and 2 bases from J, with 12 bases in between. Per germline, CDR1 DFQATT and CDR2 SNEGSKA (reference sequence). This CDR3 spans 14 amino acids. The CDR3 nucleotides read TGCAGTGCTAGGACCGGGAGTTTCACAGATACGCAGTATTTT. This codes for CSARTGSFTDTQYF.

This clonotype was picked up a small number of times. J is TRBJ2-6 and V is TRBV13; 8 bases are shared with TRBD2. The germline CDR1 and CDR2 sequences are PRHDT and FYEKMQ (reference sequence). This CDR3 is 18 amino acids long. V shed 3 bases and J 2 bases; nucleotides not matched to a gene: 9. For the CDR3, the DNA is TGTGCCAGCAGCTTCCCTAACGGGGGGGTCGCTGGGGCCAACGTCCTGACTTTC. Translation: CASSFPNGGVAGANVLTF.

The gene calls are TRBV29-1 and TRBJ2-7; 9 bases are a match to TRBD1. CDR3 length: 13 residues. From germline, CDR1 is SQVTM and CDR2 ANQGSEA. The V and J ends lost 5 bases and 1 base, in that order; junction bases with no gene match: 3. CDR3 in DNA: TGCAGCGTTAAAGGGACAGGGTCCTACGAGCAGTACTTC. Residues: CSVKGTGSYEQYF.

J is TRBJ2-1 and V is TRBV13, with TRBD2 as a possible D gene (5 bases). With the DNA end fitting TRBJ2-7 better, the J assignment may be wrong. CDR1 and CDR2 (germline): PRHDT, FYEKMQ (reference sequence). CDR3 size: 16 residues. The CDR3 region is CASSPHLASSYNEQYF. In DNA, the CDR3 is TGTGCCAGCAGCCCTCACCTAGCCTCCTCCTACAATGAGCAGTACTTC.

This rearrangement joins TRBV6-6 to TRBJ1-2, with 9 positions matching TRBD1. The V gene end was trimmed by 5 bases and the J gene end by 5 bases; junction bases not matched to a gene: 6. The germline CDR1 and CDR2 sequences are MNHNY and SVGAGI (reference sequence). This CDR3 region has 14 residues. CDR3 in amino acids: CASSDRGRGYGYTF. In nucleotides, the CDR3 is TGTGCCAGCAGTGACAGGGGGAGAGGGTATGGCTACACCTTC.

The V and J genes are TRBV6-5 and TRBJ1-2, with TRBD1 identical over 7 bases. This CDR3 region has 15 residues. J gave up 4 bases and V 4 bases, and 9 bases lay outside the gene matches. Germline V lookup: CDR1 MNHEY, CDR2 SVGAGI. The CDR3 bases are TGTGCCAGCAGTTCCCGGGAGACAGGGAGCTATGGCTACACCTTC. Protein sequence: CASSSRETGSYGYTF.

The chain couples TRBV6-6 to TRBJ2-3; D unclear. CDR1 is MNHNY, CDR2 SVGAGI, per germline (reference sequence). Deletions cut 0 bases from V and 2 bases from J, with 9 bases between. The CDR3 totals 15 residues. CDR3 residues: CASSYSTQNTDTQYF. The CDR3 bases are TGTGCCAGCAGTTACTCGACACAGAACACAGATACGCAGTATTTT.

This clonotype occurred a few times. The J gene is TRBJ1-1, the V gene TRBV4-1; D call uncertain. This CDR3 region has 13 residues. Trimming stripped 0 bases from V and 4 bases from J, with 6 bases between. Germline V gives CDR1 MGHRA, CDR2 YSYEKL. The CDR3 here is CASSQEVSTEAFF. Written as DNA, the CDR3 is TGCGCCAGCAGCCAAGAGGTGAGCACTGAAGCTTTCTTT.

V gene TRBV25-1 combines with J gene TRBJ2-7, with D maybe TRBD2 (6 bases). Germline CDR1 MGHDK, CDR2 SYGVNS. Trimming removed 1 base at V and 7 bases at J, with 11 bases between. The CDR3 runs to 13 residues. This CDR3 is CASSEWASEEQYF. In nucleotides, the CDR3 is TGTGCCAGCAGTGAATGGGCTAGCGAGGAGCAGTACTTC.

This clonotype was counted a few times. This chain uses TRBV5-6 with TRBJ2-7; weak D call: TRBD2 (6 bases). V lost 1 base to trimming and J lost 4 bases, with 18 bases between them. The CDR3 loop spans 16 amino acids. Germline V gene sequence: CDR1 SGHDT, CDR2 YYEEEE. The CDR3 nucleotides read TGTGCCAGCAGCTTGATGCGTAGCGGACCATCATACGAGCAGTACTTC. Encoded protein: CASSLMRSGPSYEQYF.

This clonotype was counted between two and nine times. V usage is TRBV20-1 and J usage is TRBJ2-3; 7 nucleotides match TRBD1. Germline-derived CDR1 and CDR2 are DFQATT and SNEGSKA (reference sequence). This CDR3 comprises 13 residues. V gave up 6 bases and J gave up 2 bases; unmatched junction bases: 5. In nucleotides, the CDR3 is TGCAGTGCCGAAAGGGGGCTCACAGATACGCAGTATTTT. This codes for CSAERGLTDTQYF.

This clonotype was seen a few times. The chain's CDR3 is CATSAGSSYNEQFF. For the CDR3, the DNA is TGTGCCACCAGTGCAGGAAGCTCCTACAATGAGCAGTTCTTC. The V gene is TRBV24-1, the J gene TRBJ2-1, with D uncertain. The V end lost 5 bases, the J end lost 0 bases, and 7 bases lay between the germline ends. CDR1 is KGHDR, CDR2 SFDVKD, per germline. There are 14 residues in the CDR3.